This is a list of T cell receptor beta chains from one sample in a study of T-cell reconstitution after alpha-beta-depleted transplantation in children. TCRdb itself ran the PCR reads through MiXCR, one entry per CDR3 protein. The sample lists 580,000 or so distinct CDR3 sequences, 23% occurring once. The sequencing here drew on PBMCs, mostly from graft donor cells, taken 360 days after TCRalphabeta/CD19-depleted stem cell transplant. These receptors were collected from a boy younger than two who had a stem cell transplant for acute myeloid leukemia, so the T cells may come from the graft donor. CDR3s include the opening cysteine and the closing phenylalanine or tryptophan. The D gene is left open where the match is weak. The size field is filled for only some rows; it gives once, few, many or a size class.

CDR3 protein: CSARDPILAGEEYF
CDR3 DNA: TGCAGTGCTAGAGATCCCATACTAGCGGGGGAGGAGTACTTC
J gene: TRBJ2-7
V gene: TRBV20-1
D gene: TRBD2
clone size: many

CDR3 protein: CASSALSTGELFF
CDR3 DNA: TGTGCCAGCAGTGCCCTGTCCACCGGGGAGCTGTTTTTT
J gene: TRBJ2-2
V gene: TRBV27
D gene: NA
clone size: many

CDR3 protein: CARQAGTGELFF
CDR3 DNA: TGTGCCAGACAAGCAGGCACCGGGGAGCTGTTTTTT
J gene: TRBJ2-2
V gene: TRBV2
D gene: NA
clone size: many

CDR3 protein: CASSSPWEGETPSYNEQFF
CDR3 DNA: TGTGCCAGCAGCTCGCCTTGGGAGGGGGAGACGCCTTCCTACAATGAGCAGTTCTTC
J gene: TRBJ2-1
V gene: TRBV11-1
D gene: NA
clone size: many

CDR3 protein: CASSAGTAKNIQYF
CDR3 DNA: TGTGCCAGCAGTGCCGGGACAGCCAAAAACATTCAGTACTTC
J gene: TRBJ2-4
V gene: TRBV12-3/TRBV12-4
D gene: NA
clone size: NA

CDR3 protein: CASSRGPGRYNEQFF
CDR3 DNA: TGTGCCAGCAGCCGGGGGCCCGGTCGATACAATGAGCAGTTCTTC
J gene: TRBJ2-1
V gene: TRBV12-3/TRBV12-4
D gene: NA
clone size: few

CDR3 protein: CSARGAGKETQYF
CDR3 DNA: TGCAGTGCTAGAGGTGCGGGGAAAGAGACCCAGTACTTC
J gene: TRBJ2-5
V gene: TRBV20-1
D gene: NA
clone size: many

CDR3 protein: CASSLSSVNEQFF
CDR3 DNA: TGTGCCAGCAGTTTGTCCAGCGTGAATGAGCAGTTCTTC
J gene: TRBJ2-1
V gene: TRBV12-3/TRBV12-4
D gene: NA
clone size: many

CDR3 protein: CASSLGGLAGGYNEQFF
CDR3 DNA: TGTGCCAGCAGCTTAGGGGGCCTAGCGGGGGGTTACAATGAGCAGTTCTTC
J gene: TRBJ2-1
V gene: TRBV11-2
D gene: TRBD2
clone size: NA

CDR3 protein: CASSSRLAGGTGELFF
CDR3 DNA: TGTGCCAGCAGCTCCCGACTAGCGGGGGGAACCGGGGAGCTGTTTTTT
J gene: TRBJ2-2
V gene: TRBV7-2
D gene: TRBD2
clone size: many

CDR3 protein: CASRDRGWNEQFF
CDR3 DNA: TGTGCCAGCAGAGACAGGGGTTGGAATGAGCAGTTCTTC
J gene: TRBJ2-1
V gene: TRBV2
D gene: TRBD1
clone size: NA

CDR3 protein: CSAGEGSSGNTIYF
CDR3 DNA: TGCAGCGCCGGAGAGGGAAGCTCTGGAAACACCATATATTTT
J gene: TRBJ1-3
V gene: TRBV29-1
D gene: NA
clone size: NA

CDR3 protein: CASSVTGTEPYEQYF
CDR3 DNA: TGTGCCAGCAGCGTCACGGGGACAGAGCCCTACGAGCAGTACTTC
J gene: TRBJ2-7
V gene: TRBV9
D gene: TRBD1
clone size: NA

CDR3 protein: CASSFGTGVQETQYF
CDR3 DNA: TGTGCCAGCAGCTTCGGGACAGGAGTTCAAGAGACCCAGTACTTC
J gene: TRBJ2-5
V gene: TRBV5-5
D gene: TRBD1
clone size: many

CDR3 protein: CATSAPGWEETQYF
CDR3 DNA: TGTGCCACCTCGGCCCCGGGTTGGGAAGAGACCCAGTACTTC
J gene: TRBJ2-5
V gene: TRBV27
D gene: NA
clone size: NA

CDR3 protein: CASSHTPPETQYF
CDR3 DNA: TGTGCCAGCAGCCACACACCACCGGAGACCCAGTACTTC
J gene: TRBJ2-5
V gene: TRBV14
D gene: NA
clone size: NA

CDR3 protein: CASSSVGVNEQFF
CDR3 DNA: TGTGCCAGCAGCTCCGTGGGGGTGAATGAGCAGTTCTTC
J gene: TRBJ2-1
V gene: TRBV5-6
D gene: NA
clone size: NA

CDR3 protein: CASISSGLPTDTQYF
CDR3 DNA: TGTGCCAGCATCTCTAGCGGCTTGCCCACAGATACGCAGTATTTT
J gene: TRBJ2-3
V gene: TRBV27
D gene: TRBD2
clone size: few

CDR3 protein: CSAGVGTSQETQYF
CDR3 DNA: TGCAGTGCTGGTGTCGGGACCTCCCAAGAGACCCAGTACTTC
J gene: TRBJ2-5
V gene: TRBV20-1
D gene: NA
clone size: few

CDR3 protein: CASSLARGRDTQYF
CDR3 DNA: TGTGCCAGCAGCTTAGCCAGGGGGCGAGATACGCAGTATTTT
J gene: TRBJ2-3
V gene: TRBV7-2
D gene: TRBD1
clone size: NA

CDR3 protein: CSATLQGFQETQYF
CDR3 DNA: TGCAGTGCTACTCTCCAGGGGTTCCAAGAGACCCAGTACTTC
J gene: TRBJ2-5
V gene: TRBV20-1
D gene: NA
clone size: NA

CDR3 protein: CASSLGVGPSNYGYTF
CDR3 DNA: TGTGCCAGCAGCTTAGGAGTGGGCCCTTCTAACTATGGCTACACCTTC
J gene: TRBJ1-2
V gene: TRBV7-9
D gene: NA
clone size: NA

CDR3 protein: CASSSSGSTQGRGELFF
CDR3 DNA: TGCGCCAGCAGTAGCTCTGGCAGTACACAAGGGCGCGGGGAGCTGTTTTTT
J gene: TRBJ2-2
V gene: TRBV5-1
D gene: NA
clone size: NA

CDR3 protein: CAWSVTGWTEAFF
CDR3 DNA: TGTGCCTGGAGTGTAACAGGGTGGACTGAAGCTTTCTTT
J gene: TRBJ1-1
V gene: TRBV30
D gene: NA
clone size: NA

CDR3 protein: CSARAQGANEKLFF
CDR3 DNA: TGCAGTGCTAGGGCGCAGGGGGCGAATGAAAAACTGTTTTTT
J gene: TRBJ1-4
V gene: TRBV20-1
D gene: TRBD1
clone size: NA

CDR3 protein: CATTPPSTDTQYF
CDR3 DNA: TGTGCCACCACCCCGCCTAGCACAGATACGCAGTATTTT
J gene: TRBJ2-3
V gene: TRBV28
D gene: NA
clone size: many

CDR3 protein: CSARVSGGGGAEAFF
CDR3 DNA: TGCAGTGCTAGAGTGTCCGGGGGCGGCGGCGCTGAAGCTTTCTTT
J gene: TRBJ1-1
V gene: TRBV20-1
D gene: NA
clone size: NA

CDR3 protein: CSVEDGTAPYEQYF
CDR3 DNA: TGCAGCGTTGAAGATGGGACGGCCCCCTACGAGCAGTACTTC
J gene: TRBJ2-7
V gene: TRBV29-1
D gene: NA
clone size: many

CDR3 protein: CSVDASATDTQYF
CDR3 DNA: TGCAGCGTTGACGCAAGCGCGACAGATACGCAGTATTTT
J gene: TRBJ2-3
V gene: TRBV29-1
D gene: NA
clone size: many

CDR3 protein: CATSPGTSGGGTDTQYF
CDR3 DNA: TGTGCCACCAGTCCCGGGACTAGCGGGGGTGGCACAGATACGCAGTATTTT
J gene: TRBJ2-3
V gene: TRBV2
D gene: TRBD2
clone size: NA

CDR3 protein: CASSPDWGETQYF
CDR3 DNA: TGTGCCAGCAGCCCCGACTGGGGAGAGACCCAGTACTTC
J gene: TRBJ2-5
V gene: TRBV7-2
D gene: NA
clone size: NA

CDR3 protein: CSARPPGLLNVEQYF
CDR3 DNA: TGCAGTGCTAGGCCCCCGGGACTCCTGAACGTCGAGCAGTACTTC
J gene: TRBJ2-7
V gene: TRBV20-1
D gene: NA
clone size: NA

CDR3 protein: CASSQEAGPYEQYF
CDR3 DNA: TGTGCCAGCTCACAAGAGGCAGGGCCCTACGAGCAGTACTTC
J gene: TRBJ2-7
V gene: TRBV18
D gene: NA
clone size: NA

CDR3 protein: CASSPASPYNEQFF
CDR3 DNA: TGTGCCAGCAGTCCGGCGTCTCCCTACAATGAGCAGTTCTTC
J gene: TRBJ2-1
V gene: TRBV27
D gene: NA
clone size: few